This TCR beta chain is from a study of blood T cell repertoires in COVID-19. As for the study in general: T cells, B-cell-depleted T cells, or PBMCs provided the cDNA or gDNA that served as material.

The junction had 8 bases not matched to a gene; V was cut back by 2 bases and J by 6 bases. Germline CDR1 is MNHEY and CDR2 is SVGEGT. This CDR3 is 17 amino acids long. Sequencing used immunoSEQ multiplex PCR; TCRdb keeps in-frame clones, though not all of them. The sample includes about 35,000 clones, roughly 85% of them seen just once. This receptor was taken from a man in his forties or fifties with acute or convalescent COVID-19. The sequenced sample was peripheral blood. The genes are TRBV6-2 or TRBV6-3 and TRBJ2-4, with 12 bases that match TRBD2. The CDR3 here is CASSYHPSGGAGNIQYF. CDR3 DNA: TGTGCCAGCAGTTACCACCCTAGCGGGGGGGCGGGAAACATTCAGTACTTC.